Detailed here is one TCR beta chain. The entry originates in a study of T cell changes during pregnancy in multiple sclerosis. Assay used: immunoSEQ multiplex PCR; TCRdb lists only in-frame clones, some missing. The table shows tens of thousands of clones, with just over 90% occurring only once. This CDR3 contains 15 residues. CDR1 and CDR2 (germline): MNHNS, SASEGT. With V trimmed by 7 bases and J by 2 bases, 8 bases remained unmatched. Specimen: CD4+ T cells from peripheral blood mononuclear cells, collected before pregnancy. The J gene is TRBJ1-5, the V gene TRBV6-1; TRBD1 agrees at 7 bases. The receptor was derived from a female donor with multiple sclerosis, enrolled in a pregnancy study. CDR3 in DNA: TGTGCCAGCACCCAAGGGGGCGCGGGCAATCAGCCCCAGCATTTT. Its protein product is CASTQGGAGNQPQHF.